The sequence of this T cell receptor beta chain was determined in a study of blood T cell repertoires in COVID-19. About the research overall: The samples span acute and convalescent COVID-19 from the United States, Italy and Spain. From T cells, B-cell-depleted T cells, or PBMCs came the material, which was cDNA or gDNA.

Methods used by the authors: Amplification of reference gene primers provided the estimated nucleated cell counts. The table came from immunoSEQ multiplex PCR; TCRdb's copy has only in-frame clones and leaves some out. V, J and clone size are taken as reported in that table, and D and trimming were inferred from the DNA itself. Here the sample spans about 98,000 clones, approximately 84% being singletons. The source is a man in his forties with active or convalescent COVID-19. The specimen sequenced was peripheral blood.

CDR3 sequence reads: CATSRGGGKPQPQHF. The CDR3 DNA reads as TGTGCCACCAGCAGAGGGGGCGGGAAGCCCCAGCCCCAGCATTTT. The chain couples TRBV15 to TRBJ1-5; D might be TRBD1 (5 bases). The V end lost 1 base, the J end lost 7 bases, and 14 bases lay between the germline ends. The CDR3 consists of 15 residues. Germline CDR1 LNHNV, CDR2 YYDKDF (reference sequence).